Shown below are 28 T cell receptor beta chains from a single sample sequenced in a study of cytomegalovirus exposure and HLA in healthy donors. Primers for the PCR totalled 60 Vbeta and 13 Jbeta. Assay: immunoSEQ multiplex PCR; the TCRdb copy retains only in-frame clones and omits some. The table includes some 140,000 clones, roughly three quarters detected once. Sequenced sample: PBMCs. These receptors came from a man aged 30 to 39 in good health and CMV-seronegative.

In DNA form, the CDR3 reads TGCGCCAGCAGCCAAGAGGAGGCCCGAGAGACCCAGTACTTC. This codes for CASSQEEARETQYF. This chain joins TRBV4-1 and TRBJ2-5; D is possibly TRBD2 (5 bases). Between the trimmed V and J ends, which lost 0 bases and 4 bases, there was a span of 9 bases. There are 14 residues in the CDR3. Germline-derived CDR1 and CDR2 are MGHRA and YSYEKL.

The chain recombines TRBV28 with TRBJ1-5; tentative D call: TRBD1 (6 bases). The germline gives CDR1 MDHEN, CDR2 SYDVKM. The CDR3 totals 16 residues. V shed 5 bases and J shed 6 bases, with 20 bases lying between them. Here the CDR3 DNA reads TGTGCCAGCAGTAGAAGGTGGGGGGGCCGGAGTCAGCCCCAGCATTTT. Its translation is CASSRRWGGRSQPQHF.

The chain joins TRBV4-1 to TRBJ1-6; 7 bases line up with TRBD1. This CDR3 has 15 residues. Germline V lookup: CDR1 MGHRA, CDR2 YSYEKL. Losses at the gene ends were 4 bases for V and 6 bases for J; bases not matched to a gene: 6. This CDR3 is CASSLAAGGNSPLHF. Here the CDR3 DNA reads TGCGCCAGCAGCCTCGCGGCAGGGGGTAATTCACCCCTCCACTTT.

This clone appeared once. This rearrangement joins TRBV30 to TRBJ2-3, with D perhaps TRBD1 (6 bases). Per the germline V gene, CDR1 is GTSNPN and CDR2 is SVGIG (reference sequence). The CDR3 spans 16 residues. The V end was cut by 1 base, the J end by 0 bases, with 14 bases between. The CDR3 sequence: CAWSAYLDRSTDTQYF. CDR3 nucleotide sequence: TGTGCCTGGAGTGCATACCTCGACAGGAGCACAGATACGCAGTATTTT. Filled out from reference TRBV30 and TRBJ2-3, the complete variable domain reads SQTIHQWPATLVQPVGSPLSLECTVEGTSNPNLYWYRQAAGRGLQLLFYSVGIGQISSEVPQNLSASRPQDRQFILSSKKLLLSDSGFYLCAWSAYLDRSTDTQYFGPGTRLTVL.

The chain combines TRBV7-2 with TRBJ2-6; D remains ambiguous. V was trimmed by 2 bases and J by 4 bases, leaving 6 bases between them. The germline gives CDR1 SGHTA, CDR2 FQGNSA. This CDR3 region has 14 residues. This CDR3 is CASSLYSGANVLTF. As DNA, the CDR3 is TGTGCCAGCAGCTTATATAGCGGGGCCAACGTCCTGACTTTC.

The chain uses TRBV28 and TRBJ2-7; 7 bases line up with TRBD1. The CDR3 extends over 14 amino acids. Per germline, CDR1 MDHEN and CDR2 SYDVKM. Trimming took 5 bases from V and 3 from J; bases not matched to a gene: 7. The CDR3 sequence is CASSGIGTVYEQYF. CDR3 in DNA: TGTGCCAGCAGTGGGATCGGGACAGTCTACGAGCAGTACTTC.

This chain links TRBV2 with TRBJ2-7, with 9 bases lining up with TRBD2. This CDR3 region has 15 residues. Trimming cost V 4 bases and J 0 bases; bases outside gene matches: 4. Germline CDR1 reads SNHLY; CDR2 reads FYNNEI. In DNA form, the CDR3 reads TGTGCCAGCAGTGCTCAGACTAGCGGCTCCTACGAGCAGTACTTC. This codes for CASSAQTSGSYEQYF.

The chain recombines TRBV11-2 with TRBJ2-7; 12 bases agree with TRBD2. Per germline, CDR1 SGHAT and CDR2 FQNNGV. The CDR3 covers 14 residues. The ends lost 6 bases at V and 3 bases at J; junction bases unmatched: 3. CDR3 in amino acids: CASSSTSGSYEQYF. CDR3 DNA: TGTGCCAGCAGTTCGACTAGCGGGAGCTACGAGCAGTACTTC.

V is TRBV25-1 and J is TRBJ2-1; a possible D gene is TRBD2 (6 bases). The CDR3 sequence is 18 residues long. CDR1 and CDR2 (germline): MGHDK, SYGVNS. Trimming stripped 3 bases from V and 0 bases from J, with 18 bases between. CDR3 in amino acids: CASSDPPGGVSSYNEQFF. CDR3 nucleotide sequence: TGTGCCAGCAGTGACCCCCCAGGCGGGGTGAGCTCCTACAATGAGCAGTTCTTC.

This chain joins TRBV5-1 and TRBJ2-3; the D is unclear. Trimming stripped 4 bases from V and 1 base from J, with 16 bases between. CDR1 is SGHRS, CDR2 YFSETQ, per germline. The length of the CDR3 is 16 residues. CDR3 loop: CASSPGILAGTDTQYF. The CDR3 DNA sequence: TGCGCCAGCAGCCCGGGTATTTTAGCCGGCACAGATACGCAGTATTTT.

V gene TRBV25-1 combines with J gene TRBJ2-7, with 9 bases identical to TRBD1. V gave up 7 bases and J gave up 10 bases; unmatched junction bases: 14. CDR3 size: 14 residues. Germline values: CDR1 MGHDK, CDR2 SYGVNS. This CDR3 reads CASTFGQGRNSQYF. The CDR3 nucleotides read TGTGCCAGCACTTTCGGACAGGGGCGCAATTCCCAGTACTTC.

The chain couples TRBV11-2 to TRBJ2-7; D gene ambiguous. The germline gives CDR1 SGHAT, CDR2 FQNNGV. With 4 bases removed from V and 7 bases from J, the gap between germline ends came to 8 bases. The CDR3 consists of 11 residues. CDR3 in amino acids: CASSSTGEQYF. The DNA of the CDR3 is TGTGCCAGCAGCTCTACCGGGGAGCAGTACTTC.

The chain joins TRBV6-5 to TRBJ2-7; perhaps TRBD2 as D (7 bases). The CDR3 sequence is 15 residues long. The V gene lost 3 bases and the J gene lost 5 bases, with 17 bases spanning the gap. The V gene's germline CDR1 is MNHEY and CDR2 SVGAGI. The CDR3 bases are TGTGCCAGCAGTTATAGGGGGGGACTCGGGAACGAGCAGTACTTC. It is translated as CASSYRGGLGNEQYF.

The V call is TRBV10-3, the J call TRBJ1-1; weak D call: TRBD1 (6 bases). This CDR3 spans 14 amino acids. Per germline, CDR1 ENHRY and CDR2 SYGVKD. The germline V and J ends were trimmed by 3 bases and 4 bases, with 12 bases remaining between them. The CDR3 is CAISEGRGGTEAFF. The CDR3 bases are TGTGCCATCAGTGAAGGCAGGGGTGGCACTGAAGCTTTCTTT.

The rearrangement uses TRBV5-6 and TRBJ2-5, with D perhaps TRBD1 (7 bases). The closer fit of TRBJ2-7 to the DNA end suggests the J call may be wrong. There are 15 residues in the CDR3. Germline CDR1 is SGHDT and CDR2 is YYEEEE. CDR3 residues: CASSVPGGGWYEQYF. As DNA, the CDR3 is TGTGCCAGCAGCGTCCCAGGGGGAGGTTGGTACGAGCAGTACTTC.

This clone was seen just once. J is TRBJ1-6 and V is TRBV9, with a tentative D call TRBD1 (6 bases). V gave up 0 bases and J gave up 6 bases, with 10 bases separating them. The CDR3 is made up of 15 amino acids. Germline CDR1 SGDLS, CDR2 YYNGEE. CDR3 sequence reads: CASSVDTGRNSPLHF. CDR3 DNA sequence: TGTGCCAGCAGCGTAGATACAGGGCGTAATTCACCCCTCCACTTT.

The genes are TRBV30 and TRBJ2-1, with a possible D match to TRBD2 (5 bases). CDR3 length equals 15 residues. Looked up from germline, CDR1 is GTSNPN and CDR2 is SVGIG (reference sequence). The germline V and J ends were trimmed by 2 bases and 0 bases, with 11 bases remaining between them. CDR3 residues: CAWSLAGYSYNEQFF. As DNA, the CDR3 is TGTGCCTGGAGTCTAGCTGGGTACTCCTACAATGAGCAGTTCTTC.

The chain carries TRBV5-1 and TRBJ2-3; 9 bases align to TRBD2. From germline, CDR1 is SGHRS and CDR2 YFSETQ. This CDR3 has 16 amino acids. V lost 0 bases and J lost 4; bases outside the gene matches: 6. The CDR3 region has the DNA TGCGCCAGCAGCTTGGCCAGTAGCGGGAGTTCAGATACGCAGTATTTT. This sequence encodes CASSLASSGSSDTQYF.

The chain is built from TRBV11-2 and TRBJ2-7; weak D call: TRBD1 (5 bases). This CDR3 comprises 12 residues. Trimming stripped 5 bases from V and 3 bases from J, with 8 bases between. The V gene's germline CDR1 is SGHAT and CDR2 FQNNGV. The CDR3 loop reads CASSPTGYEQYF. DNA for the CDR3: TGTGCCAGCAGCCCCACAGGCTACGAGCAGTACTTC.

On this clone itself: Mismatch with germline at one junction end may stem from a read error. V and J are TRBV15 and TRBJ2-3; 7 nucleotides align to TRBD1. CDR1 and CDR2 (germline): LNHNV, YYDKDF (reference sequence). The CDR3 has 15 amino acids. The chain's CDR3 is CATSSRGLRTGTQYF. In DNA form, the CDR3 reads TGTGCCACCAGCAGCCGGGGTCTCAGGACAGGTACGCAGTATTTT.

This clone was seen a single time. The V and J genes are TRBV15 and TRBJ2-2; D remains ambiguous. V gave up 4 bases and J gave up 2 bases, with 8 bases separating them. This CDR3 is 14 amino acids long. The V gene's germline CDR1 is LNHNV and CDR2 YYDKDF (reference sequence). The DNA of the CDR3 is TGTGCCACCAGCATGGAGATAAACACCGGGGAGCTGTTTTTT. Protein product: CATSMEINTGELFF.

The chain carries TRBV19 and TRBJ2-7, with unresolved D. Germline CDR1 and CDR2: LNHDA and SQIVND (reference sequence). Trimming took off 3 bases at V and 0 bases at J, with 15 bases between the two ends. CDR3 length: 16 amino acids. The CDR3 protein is CASSIRYRGHSYEQYF. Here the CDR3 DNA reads TGTGCCAGTAGTATCAGATACCGAGGCCACTCCTACGAGCAGTACTTC.

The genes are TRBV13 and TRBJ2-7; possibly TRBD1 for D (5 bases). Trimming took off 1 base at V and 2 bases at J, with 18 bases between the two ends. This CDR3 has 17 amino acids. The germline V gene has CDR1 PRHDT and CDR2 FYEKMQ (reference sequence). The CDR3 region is CASSLAPPGLGTYEQYF. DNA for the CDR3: TGTGCCAGCAGCTTAGCCCCTCCAGGGTTGGGAACCTACGAGCAGTACTTC.

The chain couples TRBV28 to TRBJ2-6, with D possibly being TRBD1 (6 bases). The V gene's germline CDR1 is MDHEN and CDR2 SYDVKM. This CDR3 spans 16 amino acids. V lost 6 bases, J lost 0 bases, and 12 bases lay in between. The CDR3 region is CASSEGQSSGANVLTF. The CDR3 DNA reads TGTGCCAGCAGCGAAGGACAGAGCTCTGGGGCCAACGTCCTGACTTTC.

The CDR3 bases are TGTGCCTGGAGTAGAACCGGGACAGGGGTTTTTACTGAAGCTTTCTTT. Translation: CAWSRTGTGVFTEAFF. This sequence joins TRBV30 and TRBJ1-1, with TRBD1 matching 10 bases. Germline loops: CDR1 GTSNPN, CDR2 SVGIG (reference sequence). V shed 2 bases and J 5 bases; nucleotides not matched to a gene: 11. The CDR3 is made up of 16 amino acids.

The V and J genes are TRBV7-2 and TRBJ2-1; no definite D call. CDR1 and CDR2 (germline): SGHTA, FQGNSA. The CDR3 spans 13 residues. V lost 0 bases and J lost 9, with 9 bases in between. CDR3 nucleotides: TGTGCCAGCAGCTTAGCGCAGCGCGGTGAGCAGTTCTTC. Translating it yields CASSLAQRGEQFF.

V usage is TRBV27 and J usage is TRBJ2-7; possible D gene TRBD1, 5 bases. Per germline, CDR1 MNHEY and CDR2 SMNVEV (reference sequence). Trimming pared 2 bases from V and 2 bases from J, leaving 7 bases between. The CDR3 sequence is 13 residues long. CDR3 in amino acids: CASSLQGPYEQYF. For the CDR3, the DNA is TGTGCCAGCAGTTTACAGGGCCCCTACGAGCAGTACTTC.

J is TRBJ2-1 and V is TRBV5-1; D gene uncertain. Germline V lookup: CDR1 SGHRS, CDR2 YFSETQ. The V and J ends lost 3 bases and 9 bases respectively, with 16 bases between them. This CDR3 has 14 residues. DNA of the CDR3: TGCGCCAGCAGCTCCCCCGACATCACCGGTGAGCAGTTCTTC. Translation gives CASSSPDITGEQFF.